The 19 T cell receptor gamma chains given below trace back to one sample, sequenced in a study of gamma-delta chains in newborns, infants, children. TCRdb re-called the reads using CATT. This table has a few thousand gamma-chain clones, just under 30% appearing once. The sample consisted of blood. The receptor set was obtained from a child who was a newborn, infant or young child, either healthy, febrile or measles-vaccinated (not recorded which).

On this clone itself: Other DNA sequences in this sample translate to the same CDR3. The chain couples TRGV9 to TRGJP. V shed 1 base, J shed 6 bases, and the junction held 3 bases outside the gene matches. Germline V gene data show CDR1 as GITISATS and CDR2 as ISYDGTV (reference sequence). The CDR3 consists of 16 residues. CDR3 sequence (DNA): TGTGCCTTGTGGGAGGTTTTAGAGTTGGGCAAAAAAATCAAGGTATTT. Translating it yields CALWEVLELGKKIKVF.

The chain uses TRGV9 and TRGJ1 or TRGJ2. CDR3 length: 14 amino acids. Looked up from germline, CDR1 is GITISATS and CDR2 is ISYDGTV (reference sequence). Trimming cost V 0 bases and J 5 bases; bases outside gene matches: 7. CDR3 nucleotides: TGTGCCTTGTGGGAGGTGCATCCGGATTATAAGAAACTCTTT. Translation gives CALWEVHPDYKKLF.

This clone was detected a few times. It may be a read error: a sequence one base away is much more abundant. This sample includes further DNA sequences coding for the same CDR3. CDR3 coding DNA: TGTGCCTTGTGGGAGGTGCGGGGAGAGTTGGGCAAAAAAATCAAGGTATTT. Protein sequence: CALWEVRGELGKKIKVF. The chain is built from TRGV9 and TRGJP. This CDR3 comprises 17 residues. Germline V gene sequence: CDR1 GITISATS, CDR2 ISYDGTV (reference sequence). V gave up 0 bases and J gave up 6 bases; unmatched junction bases: 5.

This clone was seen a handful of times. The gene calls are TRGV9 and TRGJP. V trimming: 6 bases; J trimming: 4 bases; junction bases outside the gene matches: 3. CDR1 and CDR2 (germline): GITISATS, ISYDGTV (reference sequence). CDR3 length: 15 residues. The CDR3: CALWKQELGKKIKVF. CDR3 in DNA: TGTGCCTTGTGGAAACAAGAGTTGGGCAAAAAAATCAAGGTATTT.

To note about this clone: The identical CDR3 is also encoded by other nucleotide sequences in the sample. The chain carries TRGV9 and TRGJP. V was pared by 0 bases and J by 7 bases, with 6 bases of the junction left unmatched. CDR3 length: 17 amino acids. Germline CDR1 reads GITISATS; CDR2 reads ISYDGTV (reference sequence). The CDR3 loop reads CALWEVLSELGKKIKVF. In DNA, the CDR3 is TGTGCCTTGTGGGAGGTGCTTTCTGAGTTGGGCAAAAAAATCAAGGTATTT.

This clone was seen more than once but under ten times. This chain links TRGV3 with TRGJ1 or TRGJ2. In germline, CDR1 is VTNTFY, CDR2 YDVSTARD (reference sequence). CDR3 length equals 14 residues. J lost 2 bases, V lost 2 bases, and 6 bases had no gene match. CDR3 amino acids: CATWDNSDYYKKLF. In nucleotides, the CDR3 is TGTGCCACCTGGGACAACTCCGATTATTATAAGAAACTCTTT.

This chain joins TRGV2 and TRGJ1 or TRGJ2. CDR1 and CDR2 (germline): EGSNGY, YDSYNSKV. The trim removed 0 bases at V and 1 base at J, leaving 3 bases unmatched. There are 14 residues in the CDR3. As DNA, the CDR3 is TGTGCCACCTGGGACGGGCGAAATTATTATAAGAAACTCTTT. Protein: CATWDGRNYYKKLF.

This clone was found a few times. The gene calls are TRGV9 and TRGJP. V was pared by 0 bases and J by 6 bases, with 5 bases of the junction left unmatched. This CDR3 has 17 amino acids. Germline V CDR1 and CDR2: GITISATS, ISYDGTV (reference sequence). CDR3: CALWEVVAELGKKIKVF. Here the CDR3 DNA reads TGTGCCTTGTGGGAGGTGGTGGCAGAGTTGGGCAAAAAAATCAAGGTATTT.

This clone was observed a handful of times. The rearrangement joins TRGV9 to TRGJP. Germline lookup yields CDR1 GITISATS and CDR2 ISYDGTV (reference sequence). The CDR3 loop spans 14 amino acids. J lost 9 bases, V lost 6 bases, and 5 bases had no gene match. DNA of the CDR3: TGTGCCTTGTGGTTCGGGTTGGGCAAAAAAATCAAGGTATTT. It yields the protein CALWFGLGKKIKVF.

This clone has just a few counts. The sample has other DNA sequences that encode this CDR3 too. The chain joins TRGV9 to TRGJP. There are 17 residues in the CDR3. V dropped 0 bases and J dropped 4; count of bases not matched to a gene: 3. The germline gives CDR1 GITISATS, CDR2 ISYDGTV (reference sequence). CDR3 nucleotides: TGTGCCTTGTGGGAGGTGCGACAAGAGTTGGGCAAAAAAATCAAGGTATTT. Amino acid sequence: CALWEVRQELGKKIKVF.

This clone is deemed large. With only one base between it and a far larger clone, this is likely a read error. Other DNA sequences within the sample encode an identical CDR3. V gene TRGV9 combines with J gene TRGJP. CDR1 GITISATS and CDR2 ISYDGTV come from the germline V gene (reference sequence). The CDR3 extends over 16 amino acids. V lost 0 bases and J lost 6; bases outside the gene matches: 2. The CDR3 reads CALWEVPELGKKIKVF. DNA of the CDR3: TGTGCCTTGTGGGAGGTGCCAGAGTTGGGCAAAAAAATCAAGGTATTT.

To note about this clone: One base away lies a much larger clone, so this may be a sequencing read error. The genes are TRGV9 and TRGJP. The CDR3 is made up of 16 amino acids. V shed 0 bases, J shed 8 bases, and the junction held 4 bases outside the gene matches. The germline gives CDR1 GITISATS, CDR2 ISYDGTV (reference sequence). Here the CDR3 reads CALWEVGKLGKKIKVF. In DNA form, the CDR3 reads TGTGCCTTGTGGGAGGTGGGAAAGTTGGGCAAAAAAATCAAGGTATTT.

The CDR3 protein is CATWIGWFKIF. In nucleotides, the CDR3 is TGTGCCACCTGGATTGGTTGGTTCAAGATATTT. The V call is TRGV8, the J call TRGJP1. V was pared by 6 bases and J by 7 bases, with 2 bases of the junction left unmatched. The CDR3 consists of 11 residues. Germline assignment: CDR1 VENAVY and CDR2 YDSYNSRV.

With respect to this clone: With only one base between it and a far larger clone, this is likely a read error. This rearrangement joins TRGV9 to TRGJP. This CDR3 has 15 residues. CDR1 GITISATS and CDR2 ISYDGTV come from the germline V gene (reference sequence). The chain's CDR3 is CALWEQELSKKIKVF. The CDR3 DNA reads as TGTGCCTTGTGGGAGCAAGAGTTGAGCAAAAAAATCAAGGTATTT.

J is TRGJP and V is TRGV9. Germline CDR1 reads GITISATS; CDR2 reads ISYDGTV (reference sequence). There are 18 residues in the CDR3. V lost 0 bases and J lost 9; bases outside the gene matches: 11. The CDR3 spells CALWEVHFIGLGKKIKVF. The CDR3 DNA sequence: TGTGCCTTGTGGGAGGTGCATTTTATAGGGTTGGGCAAAAAAATCAAGGTATTT.

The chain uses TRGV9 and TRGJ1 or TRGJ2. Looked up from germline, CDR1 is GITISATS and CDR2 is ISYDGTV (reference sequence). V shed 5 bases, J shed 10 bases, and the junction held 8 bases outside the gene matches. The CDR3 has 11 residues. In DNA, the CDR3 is TGTGCCTTGTGGGCGGCGGGGAAGAAACTCTTT. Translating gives CALWAAGKKLF.

In DNA, the CDR3 is TGTGCCACCTGGGATGAACCATCCCCTGGTTGGTTCAAGATATTT. This codes for CATWDEPSPGWFKIF. This rearrangement joins TRGV4 to TRGJP1. The germline gives CDR1 EGSTGY, CDR2 YDSYTSSV. This CDR3 comprises 15 residues. Germline trimming cut 2 bases from V and 6 bases from J; bases unmatched to any gene: 9.

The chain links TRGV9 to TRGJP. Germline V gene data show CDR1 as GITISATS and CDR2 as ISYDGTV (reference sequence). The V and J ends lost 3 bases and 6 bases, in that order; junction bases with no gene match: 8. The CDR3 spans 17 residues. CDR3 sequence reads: CALWEPNTELGKKIKVF. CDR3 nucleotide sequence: TGTGCCTTGTGGGAGCCGAATACAGAGTTGGGCAAAAAAATCAAGGTATTT.

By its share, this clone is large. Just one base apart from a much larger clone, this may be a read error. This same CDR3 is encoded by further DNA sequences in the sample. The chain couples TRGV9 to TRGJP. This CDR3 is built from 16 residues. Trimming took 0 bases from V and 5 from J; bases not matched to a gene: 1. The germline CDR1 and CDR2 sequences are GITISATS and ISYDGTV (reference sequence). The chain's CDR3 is CALWEVKELGKKIKVF. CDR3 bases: TGTGCCTTGTGGGAGGTGAAAGAGTTGGGCAAAAAAATCAAGGTATTT.